This TCR beta chain was captured in a study of beta chain features in type 1 diabetes. Study-wide results and limits: Researchers report that Type 1 diabetes patients had moderately but significantly shorter TCRB CDR3s across all four CD4+ subsets.

The V end was cut by 5 bases, the J end by 1 base, with 12 bases between. This CDR3 spans 14 amino acids. CDR1 is LNHDA, CDR2 SQIVND, per germline (reference sequence). Comment on this clone: Its antigen is currently unknown.

Reverse transcribing all isolated RNA meant expressed TCRB transcripts were sequenced. This table comes from immunoSEQ multiplex PCR, and its TCRdb copy is limited to in-frame clones, with some not included. The sample includes hundreds of thousands of clones, roughly 13% seen only once; the top ten take 0.022%. Cells sorted by CD45RO/CCR7/CD25/CD127/CD95/CD27 comprised CD4+ naive, central memory, regulatory and stem cell-like memory cells. Source material: naive CD4+ T cells from blood. The V call is TRBV19, the J call TRBJ2-7; D is ambiguous. The clonotype was recovered from a man aged 18 to 29 with type 1 diabetes. The CDR3 bases are TGTGCCAGTAGTGACCAGACGGGTTCCTACGAGCAGTACTTC. Protein product: CASSDQTGSYEQYF.